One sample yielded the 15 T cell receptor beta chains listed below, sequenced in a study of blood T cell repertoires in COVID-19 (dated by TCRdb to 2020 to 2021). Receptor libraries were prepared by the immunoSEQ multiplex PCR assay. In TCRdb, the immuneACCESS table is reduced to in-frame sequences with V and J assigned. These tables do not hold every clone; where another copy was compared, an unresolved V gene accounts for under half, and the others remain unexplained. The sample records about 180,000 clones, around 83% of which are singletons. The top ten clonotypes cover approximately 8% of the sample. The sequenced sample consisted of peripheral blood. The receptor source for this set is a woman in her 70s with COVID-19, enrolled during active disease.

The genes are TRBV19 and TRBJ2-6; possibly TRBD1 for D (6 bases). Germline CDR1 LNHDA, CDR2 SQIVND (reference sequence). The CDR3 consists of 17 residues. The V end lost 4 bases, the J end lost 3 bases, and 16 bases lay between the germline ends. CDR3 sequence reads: CASSSFLQGFGANVLTF. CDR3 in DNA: TGTGCCAGTAGTAGCTTCCTACAGGGATTTGGGGCCAACGTCCTGACTTTC. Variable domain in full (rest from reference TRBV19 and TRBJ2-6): DGGITQSPKYLFRKEGQNVTLSCEQNLNHDAMYWYRQDPGQGLRLIYYSQIVNDFQKGDIAEGYSVSREKKESFPLTVTSAQKNPTAFYLCASSSFLQGFGANVLTFGAGSRLTVL.

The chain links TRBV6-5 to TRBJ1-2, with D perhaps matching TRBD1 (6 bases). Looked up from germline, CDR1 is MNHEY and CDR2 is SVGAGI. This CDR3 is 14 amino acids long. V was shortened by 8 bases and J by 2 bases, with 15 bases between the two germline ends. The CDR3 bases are TGTGCCAGCTACTCCCCAGACAGGAACTATGGCTACACCTTC. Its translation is CASYSPDRNYGYTF.

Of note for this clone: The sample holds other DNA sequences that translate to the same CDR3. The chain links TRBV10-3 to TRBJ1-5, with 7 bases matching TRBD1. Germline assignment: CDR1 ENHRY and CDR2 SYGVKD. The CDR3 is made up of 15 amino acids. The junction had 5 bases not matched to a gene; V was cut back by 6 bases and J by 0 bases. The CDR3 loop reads CAISEGQYSNQPQHF. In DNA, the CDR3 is TGTGCCATCAGCGAGGGACAGTATAGCAATCAGCCCCAGCATTTT.

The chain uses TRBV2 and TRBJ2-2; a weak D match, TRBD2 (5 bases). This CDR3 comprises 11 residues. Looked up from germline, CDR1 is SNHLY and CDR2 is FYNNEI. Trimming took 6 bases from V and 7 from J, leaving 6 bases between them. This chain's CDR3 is CASREGGELFF. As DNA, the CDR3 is TGTGCCAGCAGAGAGGGCGGGGAGCTGTTTTTT.

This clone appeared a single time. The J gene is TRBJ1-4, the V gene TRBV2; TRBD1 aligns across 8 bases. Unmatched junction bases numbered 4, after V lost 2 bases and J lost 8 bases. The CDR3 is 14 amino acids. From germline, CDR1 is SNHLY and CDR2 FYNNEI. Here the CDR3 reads CASSEPRTGEKLFF. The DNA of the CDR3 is TGTGCCAGCAGTGAACCTCGGACAGGGGAAAAACTGTTTTTT. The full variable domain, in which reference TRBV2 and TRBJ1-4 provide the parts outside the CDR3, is EPEVTQTPSHQVTQMGQEVILRCVPISNHLYFYWYRQILGQKVEFLVSFYNNEISEKSEIFDDQFSVERPDGSNFTLKIRSTKLEDSAMYFCASSEPRTGEKLFFGSGTQLSVL.

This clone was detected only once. In nucleotides, the CDR3 is TGTGCCAGCAGTCGAGTGTCCCTAGAGCAGTACTTC. It is translated as CASSRVSLEQYF. The chain links TRBV2 to TRBJ2-7; D is ambiguous. Deletions cut 5 bases from V and 7 bases from J, with 12 bases between. The CDR3 sequence is 12 residues long. Germline lookup yields CDR1 SNHLY and CDR2 FYNNEI.

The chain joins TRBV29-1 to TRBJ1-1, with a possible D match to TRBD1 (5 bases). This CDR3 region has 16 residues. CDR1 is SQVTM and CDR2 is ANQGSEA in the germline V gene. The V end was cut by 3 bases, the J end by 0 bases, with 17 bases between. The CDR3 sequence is CSVDGGLGGMNTEAFF. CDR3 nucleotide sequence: TGCAGCGTTGATGGGGGGTTGGGGGGAATGAACACTGAAGCTTTCTTT.

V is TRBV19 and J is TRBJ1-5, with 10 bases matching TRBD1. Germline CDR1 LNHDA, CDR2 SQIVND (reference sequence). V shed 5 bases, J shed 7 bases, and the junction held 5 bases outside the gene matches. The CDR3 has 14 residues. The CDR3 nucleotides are TGTGCCAGTAGTCTAAGACAGGGGGCACAGCCCCAGCATTTT. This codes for CASSLRQGAQPQHF.

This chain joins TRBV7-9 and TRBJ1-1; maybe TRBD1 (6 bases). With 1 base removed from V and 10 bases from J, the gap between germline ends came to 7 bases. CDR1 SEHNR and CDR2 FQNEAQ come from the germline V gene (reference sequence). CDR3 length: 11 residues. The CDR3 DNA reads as TGTGCCAGCAGCTTAGGAGGGGGAGCTTTCTTT. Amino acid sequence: CASSLGGGAFF. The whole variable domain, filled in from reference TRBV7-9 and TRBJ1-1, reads DTGVSQNPRHKITKRGQNVTFRCDPISEHNRLYWYRQTLGQGPEFLTYFQNEAQLEKSRLLSDRFSAERPKGSFSTLEIQRTEQGDSAMYLCASSLGGGAFFGQGTRLTVV.

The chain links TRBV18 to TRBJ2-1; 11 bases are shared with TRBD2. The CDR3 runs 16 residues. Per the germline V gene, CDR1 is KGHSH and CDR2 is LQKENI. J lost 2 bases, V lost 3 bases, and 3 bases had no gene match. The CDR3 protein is CASSPFSGRAYNEQFF. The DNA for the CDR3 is TGTGCCAGCTCACCCTTTAGCGGGAGGGCCTACAATGAGCAGTTCTTC.

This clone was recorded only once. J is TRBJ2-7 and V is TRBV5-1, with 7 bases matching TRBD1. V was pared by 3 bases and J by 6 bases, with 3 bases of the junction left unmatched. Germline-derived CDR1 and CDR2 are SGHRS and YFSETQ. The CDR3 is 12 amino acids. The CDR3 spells CASSSPGGEQYF. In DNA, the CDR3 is TGCGCCAGCAGCTCACCAGGGGGCGAGCAGTACTTC.

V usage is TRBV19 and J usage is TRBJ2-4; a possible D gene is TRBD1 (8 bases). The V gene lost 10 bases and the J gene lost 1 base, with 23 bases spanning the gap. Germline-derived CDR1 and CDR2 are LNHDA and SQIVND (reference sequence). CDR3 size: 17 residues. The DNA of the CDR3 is TGTGCCACTTGGACAGGGAAGGGACTAATGGCCAAAAACATTCAGTACTTC. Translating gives CATWTGKGLMAKNIQYF. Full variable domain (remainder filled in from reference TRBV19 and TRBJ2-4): DGGITQSPKYLFRKEGQNVTLSCEQNLNHDAMYWYRQDPGQGLRLIYYSQIVNDFQKGDIAEGYSVSREKKESFPLTVTSAQKNPTAFYLCATWTGKGLMAKNIQYFGAGTRLSVL.

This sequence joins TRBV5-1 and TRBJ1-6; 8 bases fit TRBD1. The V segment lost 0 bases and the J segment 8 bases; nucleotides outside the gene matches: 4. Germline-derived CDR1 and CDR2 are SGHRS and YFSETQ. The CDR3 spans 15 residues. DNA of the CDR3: TGCGCCAGCAGCTTGGAAGGACAGGGATATTCACCCCTCCACTTT. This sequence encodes CASSLEGQGYSPLHF.

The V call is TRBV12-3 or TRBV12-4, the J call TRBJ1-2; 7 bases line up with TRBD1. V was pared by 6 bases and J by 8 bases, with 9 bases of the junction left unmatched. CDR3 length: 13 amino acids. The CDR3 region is CASSLDREEGYTF. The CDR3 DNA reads TGTGCCAGCAGCCTAGACAGGGAGGAGGGCTACACCTTC.

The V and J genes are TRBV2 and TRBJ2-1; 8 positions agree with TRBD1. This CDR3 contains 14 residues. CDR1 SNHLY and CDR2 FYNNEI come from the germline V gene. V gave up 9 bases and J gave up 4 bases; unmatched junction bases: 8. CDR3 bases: TGTGCCAGTTTATACAGGGGGTCGTACAATGAGCAGTTCTTC. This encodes CASLYRGSYNEQFF.